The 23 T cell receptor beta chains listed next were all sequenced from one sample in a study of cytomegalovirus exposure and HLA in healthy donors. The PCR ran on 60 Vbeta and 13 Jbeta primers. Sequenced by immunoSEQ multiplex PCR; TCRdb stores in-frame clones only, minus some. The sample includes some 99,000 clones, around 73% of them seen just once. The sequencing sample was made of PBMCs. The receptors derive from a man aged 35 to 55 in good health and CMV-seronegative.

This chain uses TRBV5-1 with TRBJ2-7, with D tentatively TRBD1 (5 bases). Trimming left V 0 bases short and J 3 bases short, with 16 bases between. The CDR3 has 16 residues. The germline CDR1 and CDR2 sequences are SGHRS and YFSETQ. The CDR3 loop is CASSLAGQGKDYEQYF. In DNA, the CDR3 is TGCGCCAGCAGCTTGGCCGGGCAGGGAAAGGACTACGAGCAGTACTTC.

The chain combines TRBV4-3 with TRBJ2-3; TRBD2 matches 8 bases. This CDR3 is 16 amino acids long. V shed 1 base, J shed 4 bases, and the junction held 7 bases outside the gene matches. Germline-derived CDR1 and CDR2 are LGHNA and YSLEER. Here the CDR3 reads CASSQVYRRGADTQYF. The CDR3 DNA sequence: TGCGCCAGCAGCCAAGTCTATCGGCGGGGGGCAGATACGCAGTATTTT.

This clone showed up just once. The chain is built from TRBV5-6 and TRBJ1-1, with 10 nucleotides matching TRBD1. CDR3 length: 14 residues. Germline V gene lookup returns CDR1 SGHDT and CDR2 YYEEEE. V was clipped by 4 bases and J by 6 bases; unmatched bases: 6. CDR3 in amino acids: CASSSPGQGPEAFF. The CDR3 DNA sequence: TGTGCCAGCAGCAGCCCGGGACAGGGGCCTGAAGCTTTCTTT.

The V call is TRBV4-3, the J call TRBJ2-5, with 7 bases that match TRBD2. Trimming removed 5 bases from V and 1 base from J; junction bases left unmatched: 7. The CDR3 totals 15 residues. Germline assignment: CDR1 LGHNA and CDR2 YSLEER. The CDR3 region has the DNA TGCGCCAGCAGCTACCGACTAGCCCGCCAAGAGACCCAGTACTTC. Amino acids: CASSYRLARQETQYF.

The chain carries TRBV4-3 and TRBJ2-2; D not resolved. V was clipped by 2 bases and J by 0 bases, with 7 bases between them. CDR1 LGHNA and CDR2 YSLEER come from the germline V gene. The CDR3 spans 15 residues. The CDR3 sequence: CASSQQVPNTGELFF. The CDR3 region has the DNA TGCGCCAGCAGCCAACAGGTTCCGAACACCGGGGAGCTGTTTTTT.

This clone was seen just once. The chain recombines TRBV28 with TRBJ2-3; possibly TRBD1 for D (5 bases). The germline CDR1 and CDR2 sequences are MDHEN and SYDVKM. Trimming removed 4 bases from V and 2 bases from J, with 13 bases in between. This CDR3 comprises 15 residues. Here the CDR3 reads CASSSPGLHTDTQYF. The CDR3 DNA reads TGTGCCAGCAGTTCTCCAGGGCTTCACACAGATACGCAGTATTTT.

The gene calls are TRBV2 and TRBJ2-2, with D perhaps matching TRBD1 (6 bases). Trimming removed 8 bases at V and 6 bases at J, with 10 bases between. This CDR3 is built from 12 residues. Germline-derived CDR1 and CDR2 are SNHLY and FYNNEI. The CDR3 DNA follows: TGTGCCAGCTTACAGGGTCCCGGGGAGCTGTTTTTT. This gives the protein CASLQGPGELFF.

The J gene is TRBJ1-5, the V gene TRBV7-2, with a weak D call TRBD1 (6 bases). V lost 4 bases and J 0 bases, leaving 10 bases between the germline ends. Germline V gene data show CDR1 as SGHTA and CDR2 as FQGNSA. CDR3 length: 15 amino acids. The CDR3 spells CASSSQGNSNQPQHF. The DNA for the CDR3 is TGTGCCAGCAGCTCTCAGGGGAATAGCAATCAGCCCCAGCATTTT.

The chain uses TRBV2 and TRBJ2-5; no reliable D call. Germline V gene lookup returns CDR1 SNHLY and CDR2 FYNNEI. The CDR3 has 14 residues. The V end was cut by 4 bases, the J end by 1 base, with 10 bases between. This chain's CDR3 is CASSVSIAQETQYF. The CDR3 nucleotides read TGTGCCAGCAGTGTATCTATCGCCCAAGAGACCCAGTACTTC.

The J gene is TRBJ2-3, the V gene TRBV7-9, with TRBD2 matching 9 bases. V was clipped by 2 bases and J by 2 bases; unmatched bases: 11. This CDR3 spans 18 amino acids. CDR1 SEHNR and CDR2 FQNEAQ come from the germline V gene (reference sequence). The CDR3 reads CASSLREAGGHNTDTQYF. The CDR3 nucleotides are TGTGCCAGCAGCTTAAGAGAAGCGGGGGGCCATAACACAGATACGCAGTATTTT.

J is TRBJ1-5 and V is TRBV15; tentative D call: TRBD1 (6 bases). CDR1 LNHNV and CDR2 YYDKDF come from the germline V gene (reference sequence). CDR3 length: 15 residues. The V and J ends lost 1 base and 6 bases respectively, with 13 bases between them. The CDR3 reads CATSRVSGAGQPQHF. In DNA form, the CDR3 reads TGTGCCACCAGCAGAGTTTCAGGGGCCGGTCAGCCCCAGCATTTT.

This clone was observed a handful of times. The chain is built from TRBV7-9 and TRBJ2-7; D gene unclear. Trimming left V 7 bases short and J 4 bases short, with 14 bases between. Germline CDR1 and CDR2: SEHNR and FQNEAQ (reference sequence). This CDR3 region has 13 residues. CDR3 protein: CASKISEAYEQYF. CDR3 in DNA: TGTGCCAGCAAAATTTCTGAAGCGTACGAGCAGTACTTC. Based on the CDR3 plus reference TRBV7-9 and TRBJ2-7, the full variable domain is DTGVSQNPRHKITKRGQNVTFRCDPISEHNRLYWYRQTLGQGPEFLTYFQNEAQLEKSRLLSDRFSAERPKGSFSTLEIQRTEQGDSAMYLCASKISEAYEQYFGPGTRLTVT.

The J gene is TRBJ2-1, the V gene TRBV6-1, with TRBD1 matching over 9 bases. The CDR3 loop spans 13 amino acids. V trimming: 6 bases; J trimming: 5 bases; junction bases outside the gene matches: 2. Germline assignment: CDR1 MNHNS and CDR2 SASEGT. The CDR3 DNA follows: TGTGCCAGCAGACAGGGGGCTGACAATGAGCAGTTCTTC. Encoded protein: CASRQGADNEQFF.

This chain's CDR3 is CASSPGGRPYEQYF. The CDR3 DNA reads as TGTGCCAGCAGTCCCGGCGGGCGCCCCTACGAGCAGTACTTC. The chain carries TRBV27 and TRBJ2-7, with D perhaps matching TRBD2 (5 bases). CDR1 and CDR2 from the germline V gene are MNHEY and SMNVEV (reference sequence). This CDR3 region has 14 residues. Trimming took 5 bases from V and 2 from J, leaving 13 bases between them.

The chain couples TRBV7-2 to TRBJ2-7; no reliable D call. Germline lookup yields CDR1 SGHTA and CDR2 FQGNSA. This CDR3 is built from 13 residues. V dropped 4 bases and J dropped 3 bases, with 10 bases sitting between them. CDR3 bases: TGTGCCAGCAGCTCGACTGAGTTCTACGAGCAGTACTTC. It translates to CASSSTEFYEQYF.

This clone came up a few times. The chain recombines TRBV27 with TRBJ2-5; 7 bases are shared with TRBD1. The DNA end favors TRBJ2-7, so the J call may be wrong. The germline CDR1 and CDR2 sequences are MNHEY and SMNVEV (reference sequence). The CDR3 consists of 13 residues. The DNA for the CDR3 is TGTGCCAGCAGTCCGACAGGGACCTACGAGCAGTACTTC. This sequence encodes CASSPTGTYEQYF.

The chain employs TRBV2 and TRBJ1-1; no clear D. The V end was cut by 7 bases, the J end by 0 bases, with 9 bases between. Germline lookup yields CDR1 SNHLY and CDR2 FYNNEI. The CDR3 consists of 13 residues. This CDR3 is CASTRRVNTEAFF. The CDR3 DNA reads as TGTGCCAGCACTCGGAGGGTGAACACTGAAGCTTTCTTT.

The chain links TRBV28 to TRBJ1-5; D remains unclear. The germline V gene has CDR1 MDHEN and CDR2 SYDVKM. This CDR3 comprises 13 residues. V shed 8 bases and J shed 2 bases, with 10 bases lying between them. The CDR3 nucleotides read TGTGCCAGCGGGCCAGTCGGCAATCAGCCCCAGCATTTT. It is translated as CASGPVGNQPQHF.

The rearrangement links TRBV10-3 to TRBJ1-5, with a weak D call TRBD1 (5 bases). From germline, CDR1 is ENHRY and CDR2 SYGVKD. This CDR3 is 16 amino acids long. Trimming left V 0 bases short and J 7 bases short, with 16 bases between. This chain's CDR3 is CAISESNGGTGQPQHF. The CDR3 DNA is TGTGCCATCAGTGAGTCGAACGGTGGGACTGGGCAGCCCCAGCATTTT.

The CDR3: CAISESGRGGTEAFF. The CDR3 nucleotides are TGTGCCATCAGTGAGTCGGGAAGGGGCGGCACTGAAGCTTTCTTT. The chain has TRBV10-3 and TRBJ1-1, with a tentative D call TRBD1 (5 bases). V lost 0 bases, J lost 4 bases, and 12 bases lay in between. Germline loops: CDR1 ENHRY, CDR2 SYGVKD. This CDR3 contains 15 residues.

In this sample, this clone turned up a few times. CDR3 in amino acids: CASSLQGGDGNTIYF. The CDR3 coding sequence is TGCGCCAGCAGCCTACAGGGAGGGGATGGAAACACCATATATTTT. This chain links TRBV5-1 with TRBJ1-3, with D perhaps matching TRBD1 (6 bases). CDR3 length: 15 amino acids. V was trimmed by 4 bases and J by 3 bases, leaving 14 bases between them. Germline V lookup: CDR1 SGHRS, CDR2 YFSETQ. Full variable domain (rest looked up from reference TRBV5-1 and TRBJ1-3): KAGVTQTPRYLIKTRGQQVTLSCSPISGHRSVSWYQQTPGQGLQFLFEYFSETQRNKGNFPGRFSGRQFSNSRSEMNVSTLELGDSALYLCASSLQGGDGNTIYFGEGSWLTVV.

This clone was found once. Written as DNA, the CDR3 is TGTGCCAGCAGCCACGGGACTAGCGGACACAATGAGCAGTTCTTC. It translates to CASSHGTSGHNEQFF. This chain uses TRBV27 with TRBJ2-1, with 11 bases that match TRBD2. From germline, CDR1 is MNHEY and CDR2 SMNVEV (reference sequence). V shed 6 bases, J shed 5 bases, and the junction held 6 bases outside the gene matches. The CDR3 is 15 residues long.

CDR3 in amino acids: CASSRGASTDTQYF. In DNA, the CDR3 is TGCGCCAGCTCTCGGGGGGCTAGCACAGATACGCAGTATTTT. The V and J genes are TRBV5-1 and TRBJ2-3; tentatively, D is TRBD2 (7 bases). This CDR3 has 14 residues. The germline V gene encodes CDR1 SGHRS and CDR2 YFSETQ. V lost 7 bases and J 0 bases, leaving 12 bases between the germline ends.